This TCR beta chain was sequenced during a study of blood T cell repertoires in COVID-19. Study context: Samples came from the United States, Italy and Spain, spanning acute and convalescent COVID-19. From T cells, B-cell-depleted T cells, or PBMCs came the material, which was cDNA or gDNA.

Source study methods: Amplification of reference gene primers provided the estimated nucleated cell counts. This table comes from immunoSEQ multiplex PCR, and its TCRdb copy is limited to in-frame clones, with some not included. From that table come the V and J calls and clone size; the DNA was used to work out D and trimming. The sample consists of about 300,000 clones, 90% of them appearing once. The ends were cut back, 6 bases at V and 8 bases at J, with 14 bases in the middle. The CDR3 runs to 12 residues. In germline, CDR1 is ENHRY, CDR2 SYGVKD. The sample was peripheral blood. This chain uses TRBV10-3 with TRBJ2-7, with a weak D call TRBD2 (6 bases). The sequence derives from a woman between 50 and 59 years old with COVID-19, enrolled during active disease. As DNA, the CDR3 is TGTGCCATCAGCCGGGAGACAGAAAAGCAGTACTTC. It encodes CAISRETEKQYF.